This entry describes one T cell receptor beta chain. Only patients with spare fresh-frozen tumor and over two years of follow-up were included. Isocitrate dehydrogenase mutation was absent in all glioblastoma patients. TCRB CDR3 was amplified from 2 ug genomic DNA or less. Clones were read by immunoSEQ multiplex PCR, and TCRdb kept only the in-frame ones, dropping some. The sample shows roughly 68,000 clones, about 81% of them seen only once. The entry originates in a study of glioma-infiltrating T cells after dendritic cell vaccination. In the study overall: At biweekly intervals, patients got three intradermal dendritic cell vaccine injections.

Trimming took 3 bases from V and 6 from J; bases not matched to a gene: 5. The V gene's germline CDR1 is SGHRS and CDR2 YFSETQ. The CDR3 length is 15 residues. This sequence originates from a human donor with glioblastoma. Source: blood, taken before dendritic cell vaccination. The chain links TRBV5-1 to TRBJ1-4; TRBD1 aligns across 10 bases. Here the CDR3 DNA reads TGCGCCAGCAGCTGGCTGACAGGGGGCGATGAAAAACTGTTTTTT. It translates to CASSWLTGGDEKLFF. Together with reference TRBV5-1 and TRBJ1-4, the CDR3 gives the full variable domain: KAGVTQTPRYLIKTRGQQVTLSCSPISGHRSVSWYQQTPGQGLQFLFEYFSETQRNKGNFPGRFSGRQFSNSRSEMNVSTLELGDSALYLCASSWLTGGDEKLFFGSGTQLSVL.